This TCR beta chain was recorded in a study of neurological immune-mediated disorders. Study-wide background: In a group of around 35 multiple sclerosis patients, roughly 30 had the relapsing-remitting type and 3 had the secondary progressive type.

Unmatched junction bases numbered 13, after V lost 1 base and J lost 6 bases. Germline V gene data show CDR1 as SGHRS and CDR2 as YFSETQ. The CDR3 sequence is 18 residues long. TCRdb re-analysed the 5' RACE reads in MiXCR, keeping a single row per CDR3 protein. The sample carries some 120,000 distinct CDR3 sequences, approximately 3.2% recorded once. This clonotype occurred many times. What it recognizes is unknown. General observations from the study: The absence of any CDR3 amino acid sequence shared by expanded clones across subjects suggests that repertoires were private in all groups.

The sample consisted of PBMCs. V gene TRBV5-1 combines with J gene TRBJ2-2, with 9 bases that match TRBD2. The sequence derives from a woman younger than 45 with multiple sclerosis. The CDR3 here is CASSLSAGGLHSAGELFF. CDR3 sequence (DNA): TGCGCCAGCAGCTTGAGCGCGGGGGGGCTCCACAGCGCCGGGGAGCTGTTTTTT. Supplemented by reference TRBV5-1 and TRBJ2-2, the full variable domain reads KAGVTQTPRYLIKTRGQQVTLSCSPISGHRSVSWYQQTPGQGLQFLFEYFSETQRNKGNFPGRFSGRQFSNSRSEMNVSTLELGDSALYLCASSLSAGGLHSAGELFFGEGSRLTVL.